This TCR beta chain was sequenced in a study of cytomegalovirus exposure and HLA in healthy donors. PCR amplification relied on 60 Vbeta primers (plus 13 Jbeta primers). Data came from immunoSEQ multiplex PCR; TCRdb stores just in-frame clones and leaves some out. The table has 55,000 to 80,000 clones, about three quarters seen once. The CDR3 runs to 13 residues. The V and J ends lost 5 bases and 8 bases, in that order; junction bases with no gene match: 6. Per germline, CDR1 SEHNR and CDR2 FQNEAQ (reference sequence). The clonotype was recovered from a man aged 50-59 years in good health and CMV-seropositive. Specimen: PBMCs. The chain couples TRBV7-9 to TRBJ2-1; 7 bases map to TRBD1. The CDR3 DNA reads as TGTGCCAGCAGCCCCCGACAGGGAGATGAGCAGTTCTTC. Translated: CASSPRQGDEQFF.